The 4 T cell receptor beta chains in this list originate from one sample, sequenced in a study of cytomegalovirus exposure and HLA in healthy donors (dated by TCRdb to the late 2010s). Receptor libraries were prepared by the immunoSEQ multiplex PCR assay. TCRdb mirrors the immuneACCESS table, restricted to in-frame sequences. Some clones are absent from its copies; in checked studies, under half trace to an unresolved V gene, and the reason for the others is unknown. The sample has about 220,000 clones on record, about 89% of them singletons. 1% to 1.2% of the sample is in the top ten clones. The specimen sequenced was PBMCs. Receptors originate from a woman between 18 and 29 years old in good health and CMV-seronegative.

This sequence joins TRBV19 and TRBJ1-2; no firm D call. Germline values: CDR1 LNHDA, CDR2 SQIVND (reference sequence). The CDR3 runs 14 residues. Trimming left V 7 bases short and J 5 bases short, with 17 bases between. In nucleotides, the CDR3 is TGTGCCAGTATTGACCTCCAGTCGGGGTATGGCTACACCTTC. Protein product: CASIDLQSGYGYTF.

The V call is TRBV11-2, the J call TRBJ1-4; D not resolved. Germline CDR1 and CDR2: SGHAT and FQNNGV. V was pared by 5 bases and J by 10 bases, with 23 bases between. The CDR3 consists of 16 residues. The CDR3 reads CASSPPVSAGRGKLFF. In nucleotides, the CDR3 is TGTGCCAGCAGCCCACCCGTGTCCGCCGGGAGAGGAAAACTGTTTTTT.

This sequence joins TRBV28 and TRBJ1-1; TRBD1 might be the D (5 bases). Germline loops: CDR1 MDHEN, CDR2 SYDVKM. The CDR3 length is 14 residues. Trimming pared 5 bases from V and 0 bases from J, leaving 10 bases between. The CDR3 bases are TGTGCCAGCAGTATAAGACAGATGAACACTGAAGCTTTCTTT. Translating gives CASSIRQMNTEAFF.

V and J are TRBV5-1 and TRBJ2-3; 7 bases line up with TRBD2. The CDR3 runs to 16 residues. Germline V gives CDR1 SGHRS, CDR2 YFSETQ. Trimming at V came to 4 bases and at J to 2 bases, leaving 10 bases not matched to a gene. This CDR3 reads CASSAQWGGFTDTQYF. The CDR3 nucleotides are TGCGCCAGCAGCGCCCAATGGGGGGGTTTCACAGATACGCAGTATTTT.